This entry concerns a single T cell receptor (beta chain). Reverse transcribing all isolated RNA meant expressed TCRB transcripts were sequenced. A few million reads were obtained on average from naive, central memory and regulatory T cell samples. The assay was immunoSEQ multiplex PCR, and TCRdb's table has in-frame clones only and misses some. The data hold around 400,000 clones, with more than 12% observed a single time. The data stem from a study of beta chain features in type 1 diabetes. The CDR3 consists of 15 residues. Germline V CDR1 and CDR2: SGHRS, YFSETQ. J lost 5 bases, V lost 3 bases, and 7 bases had no gene match.

The origin of this receptor is a woman aged 18-35 years in good health. What was sequenced was naive CD4+ T cells from blood. The chain recombines TRBV5-1 with TRBJ2-7; TRBD1 matches 11 bases. CDR3 DNA: TGCGCCAGCAGCTCGAGGACAGGGGGCTTCGACGAGCAGTACTTC. Its protein is CASSSRTGGFDEQYF.